This paragraph reports one T cell receptor (beta chain). In the original analysis: Researchers report that nucleated cell counts were estimated from reference gene primer amplification. Clones were read by immunoSEQ multiplex PCR, and TCRdb kept only the in-frame ones, dropping some. The V and J calls and clone size are taken from that table; D and trimming were inferred from the DNA. This table has 130,000 or so clones, under 90% appearing once. This specimen belongs to a study of blood T cell repertoires in COVID-19. Looking at the study overall: Italy, Spain and the United States were the sources of the convalescent and acute COVID-19 samples. The analysed material was cDNA or gDNA that came from T cells, B-cell-depleted T cells, or PBMCs.

The junction had 0 bases not matched to a gene; V was cut back by 8 bases and J by 2 bases. Germline assignment: CDR1 SNHLY and CDR2 FYNNEI. CDR3 length: 11 residues. Sequenced: peripheral blood. The TCR comes from a man in his 60s with acute or convalescent COVID-19. This sequence joins TRBV2 and TRBJ2-7; the match to TRBD1 covers 7 bases. The CDR3 DNA reads as TGTGCCAGCGGGACAGCCTACGAGCAGTACTTC. It is translated as CASGTAYEQYF.